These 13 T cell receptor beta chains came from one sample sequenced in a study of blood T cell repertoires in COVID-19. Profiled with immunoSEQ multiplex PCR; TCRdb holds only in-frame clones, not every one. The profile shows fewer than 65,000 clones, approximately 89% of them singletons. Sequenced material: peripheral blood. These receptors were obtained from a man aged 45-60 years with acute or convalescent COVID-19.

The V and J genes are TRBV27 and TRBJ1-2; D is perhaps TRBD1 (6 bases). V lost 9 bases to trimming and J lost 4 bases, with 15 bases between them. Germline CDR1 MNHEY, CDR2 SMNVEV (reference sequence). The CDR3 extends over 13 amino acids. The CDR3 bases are TGTGCCAGTTGGACAGCCGGTTCCTATGGCTACACCTTC. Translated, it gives CASWTAGSYGYTF.

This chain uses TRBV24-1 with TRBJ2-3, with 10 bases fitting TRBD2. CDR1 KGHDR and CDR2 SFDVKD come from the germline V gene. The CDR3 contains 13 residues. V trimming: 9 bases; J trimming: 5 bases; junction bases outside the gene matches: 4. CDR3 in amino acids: CATQRGGLDTQYF. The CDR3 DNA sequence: TGTGCCACCCAGCGGGGGGGCTTAGATACGCAGTATTTT.

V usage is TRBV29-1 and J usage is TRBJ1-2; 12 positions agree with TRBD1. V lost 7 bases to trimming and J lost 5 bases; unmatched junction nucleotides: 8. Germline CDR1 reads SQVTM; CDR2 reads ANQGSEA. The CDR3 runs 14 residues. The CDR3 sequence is CSAASGQGAYGYTF. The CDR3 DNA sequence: TGCAGCGCTGCCTCGGGACAGGGGGCGTATGGCTACACCTTC.

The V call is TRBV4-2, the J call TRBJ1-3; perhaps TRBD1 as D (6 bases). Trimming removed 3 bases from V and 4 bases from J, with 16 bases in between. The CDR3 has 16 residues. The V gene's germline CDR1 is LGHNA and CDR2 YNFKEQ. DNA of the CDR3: TGTGCCAGCAGCCAGGGGCAGACAGGCTCGGGAAACACCATATATTTT. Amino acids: CASSQGQTGSGNTIYF.

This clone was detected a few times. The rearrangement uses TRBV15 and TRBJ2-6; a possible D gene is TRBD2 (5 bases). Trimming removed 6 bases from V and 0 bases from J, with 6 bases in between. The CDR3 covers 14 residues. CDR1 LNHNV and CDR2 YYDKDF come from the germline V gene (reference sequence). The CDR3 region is CATRGSSGANVLTF. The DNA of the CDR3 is TGTGCCACCAGGGGGAGCTCTGGGGCCAACGTCCTGACTTTC. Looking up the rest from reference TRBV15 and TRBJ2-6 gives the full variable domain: DAMVIQNPRYQVTQFGKPVTLSCSQTLNHNVMYWYQQKSSQAPKLLFHYYDKDFNNEADTPDNFQSRRPNTSFCFLDIRSPGLGDTAMYLCATRGSSGANVLTFGAGSRLTVL.

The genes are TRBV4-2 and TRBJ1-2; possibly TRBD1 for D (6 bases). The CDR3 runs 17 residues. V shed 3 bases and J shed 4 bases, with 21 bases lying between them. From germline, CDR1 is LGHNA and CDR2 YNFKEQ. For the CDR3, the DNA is TGTGCCAGCAGCCACGGCATGGGGGGGCGCCCTAGCTATGGCTACACCTTC. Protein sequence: CASSHGMGGRPSYGYTF.

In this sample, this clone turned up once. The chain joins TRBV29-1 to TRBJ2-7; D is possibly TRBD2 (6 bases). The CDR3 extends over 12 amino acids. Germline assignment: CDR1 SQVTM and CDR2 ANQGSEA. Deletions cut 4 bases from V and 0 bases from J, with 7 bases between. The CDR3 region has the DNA TGCAGCGTTGGGCGGGACTCCTACGAGCAGTACTTC. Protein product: CSVGRDSYEQYF.

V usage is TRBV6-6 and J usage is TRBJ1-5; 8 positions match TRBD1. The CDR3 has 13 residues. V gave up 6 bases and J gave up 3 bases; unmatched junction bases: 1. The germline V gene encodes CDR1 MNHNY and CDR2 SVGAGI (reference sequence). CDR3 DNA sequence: TGTGCCAGCAGCCAGGGGGCCAATCAGCCCCAGCATTTT. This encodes CASSQGANQPQHF.

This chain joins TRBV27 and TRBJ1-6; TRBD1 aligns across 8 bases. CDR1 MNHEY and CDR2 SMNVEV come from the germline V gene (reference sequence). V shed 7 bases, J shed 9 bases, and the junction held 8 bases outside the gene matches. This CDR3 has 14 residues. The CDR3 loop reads CASTPDRGTSPLHF. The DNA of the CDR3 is TGTGCCAGCACCCCCGACAGGGGTACTTCACCCCTCCACTTT.

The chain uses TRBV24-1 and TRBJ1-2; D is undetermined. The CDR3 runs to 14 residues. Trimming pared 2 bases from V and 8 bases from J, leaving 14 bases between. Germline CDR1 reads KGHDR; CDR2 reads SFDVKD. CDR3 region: CATSDSGTVRGYTF. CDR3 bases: TGTGCCACCAGTGATTCGGGTACGGTTCGGGGCTACACCTTC.

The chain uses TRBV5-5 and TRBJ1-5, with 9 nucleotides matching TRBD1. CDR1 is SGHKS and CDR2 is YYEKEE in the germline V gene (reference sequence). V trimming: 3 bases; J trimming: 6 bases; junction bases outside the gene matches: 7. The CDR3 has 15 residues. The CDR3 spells CASSSDRGYGQPQHF. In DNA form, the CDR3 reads TGTGCCAGCAGCTCTGACAGGGGGTACGGTCAGCCCCAGCATTTT.

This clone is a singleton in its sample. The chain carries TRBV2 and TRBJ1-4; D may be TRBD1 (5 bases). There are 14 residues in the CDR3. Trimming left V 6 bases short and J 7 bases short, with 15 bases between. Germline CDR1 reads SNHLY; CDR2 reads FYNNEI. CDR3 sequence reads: CASRRQFGGEKLFF. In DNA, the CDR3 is TGTGCCAGCAGGCGACAGTTTGGTGGTGAAAAACTGTTTTTT. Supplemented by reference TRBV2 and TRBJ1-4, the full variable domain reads EPEVTQTPSHQVTQMGQEVILRCVPISNHLYFYWYRQILGQKVEFLVSFYNNEISEKSEIFDDQFSVERPDGSNFTLKIRSTKLEDSAMYFCASRRQFGGEKLFFGSGTQLSVL.

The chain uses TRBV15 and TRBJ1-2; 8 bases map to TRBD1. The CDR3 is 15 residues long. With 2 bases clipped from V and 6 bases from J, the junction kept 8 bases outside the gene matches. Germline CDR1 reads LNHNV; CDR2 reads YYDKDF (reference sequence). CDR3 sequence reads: CATSRPGQGPNGYTF. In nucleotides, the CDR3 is TGTGCCACCAGCAGACCCGGACAGGGCCCAAATGGCTACACCTTC.